A single sample gave rise to the 14 T cell receptor beta chains below, sequenced in a study of blood T cells in healthy people across ages. The authors ran a second PCR of roughly 6 to 12 cycles using a sample-barcoded 5' primer and a J-beta primer mix. One entry per CDR3 protein, called by TCRdb with MiXCR from the 5' RACE reads. The table has hundreds of thousands of distinct CDR3 sequences, 46% seen once. The sample comprised blood. The receptor source for this set is a man older than 75 in good health.

This rearrangement joins TRBV2 to TRBJ1-6, with no clear D. Germline lookup yields CDR1 SNHLY and CDR2 FYNNEI. The CDR3 is 14 amino acids. V lost 4 bases to trimming and J lost 5 bases, with 9 bases between them. The CDR3 region has the DNA TGTGCCAGCAGTGGTGAACAGAATAATTCACCCCTCCACTTT. Translating it yields CASSGEQNNSPLHF.

The CDR3 DNA sequence: TGCAGCGTTGCAGGGGTAGGTGGTGAAAAACTGTTTTTT. Encoded protein: CSVAGVGGEKLFF. The chain is built from TRBV29-1 and TRBJ1-4; a possible D gene is TRBD1 (6 bases). V lost 4 bases and J lost 7, with 13 bases in between. Germline V CDR1 and CDR2: SQVTM, ANQGSEA. The CDR3 is 13 residues long.

V is TRBV7-8 and J is TRBJ2-7; 9 positions agree with TRBD2. This CDR3 has 15 residues. The trim removed 6 bases at V and 10 bases at J, leaving 16 bases unmatched. Germline V gene lookup returns CDR1 SGHVS and CDR2 FQNEAQ. The CDR3: CASSRSGSPGEAQYF. CDR3 in DNA: TGTGCCAGCAGTCGTAGCGGGAGTCCAGGGGAGGCCCAGTACTTC.

This clonotype was counted only a few times. The chain employs TRBV5-1 and TRBJ2-7; 8 nucleotides line up with TRBD2. The ends lost 1 base at V and 6 bases at J; junction bases unmatched: 9. CDR3 length equals 15 residues. The germline V gene has CDR1 SGHRS and CDR2 YFSETQ. DNA of the CDR3: TGCGCCAGCAGCTTGCAGGGTAGCGGGATTGCCGAGCAGTACTTC. Protein: CASSLQGSGIAEQYF.

This clonotype was seen repeatedly, ten times or more. V usage is TRBV7-2 and J usage is TRBJ2-3, with D possibly being TRBD1 (6 bases). The CDR3 consists of 14 residues. Trimming removed 1 base from V and 6 bases from J, with 11 bases in between. CDR1 and CDR2 from the germline V gene are SGHTA and FQGNSA. The DNA for the CDR3 is TGTGCCAGCAGCTTAGGACAGGAGGCGGATACGCAGTATTTT. Translating gives CASSLGQEADTQYF.

The chain combines TRBV3-1 with TRBJ2-5, with 11 bases that match TRBD2. The V segment lost 3 bases and the J segment 2 bases; nucleotides outside the gene matches: 2. There are 15 residues in the CDR3. Germline V gives CDR1 LGHDT, CDR2 YNNKEL (reference sequence). The CDR3 DNA is TGTGCCAGCAGCCAGGGACTAGCGGTTCAAGAGACCCAGTACTTC. Protein sequence: CASSQGLAVQETQYF.

This clonotype was seen a few times. V is TRBV7-2 and J is TRBJ1-5; tentative D call: TRBD1 (5 bases). The CDR3 consists of 14 residues. V lost 4 bases, J lost 0 bases, and 7 bases lay in between. The germline V gene encodes CDR1 SGHTA and CDR2 FQGNSA. CDR3 DNA: TGTGCCAGCAGCTACAGGAGTAGCAATCAGCCCCAGCATTTT. It codes for CASSYRSSNQPQHF.

The chain uses TRBV9 and TRBJ1-1, with D perhaps matching TRBD1 (5 bases). The ends were cut back, 4 bases at V and 3 bases at J, with 16 bases in the middle. Germline CDR1 SGDLS, CDR2 YYNGEE. The CDR3 runs to 15 residues. The CDR3: CASSKSQGGYTEAFF. The DNA for the CDR3 is TGTGCCAGCAGCAAGTCCCAGGGTGGCTACACTGAAGCTTTCTTT. The entire variable domain, with the rest obtained from reference TRBV9 and TRBJ1-1, is as follows: DSGVTQTPKHLITATGQRVTLRCSPRSGDLSVYWYQQSLDQGLQFLIQYYNGEERAKGNILERFSAQQFPDLHSELNLSSLELGDSALYFCASSKSQGGYTEAFFGQGTRLTVV.

This clonotype has just a few counts. V is TRBV3-1 and J is TRBJ2-1; 8 bases align to TRBD2. CDR1 LGHDT and CDR2 YNNKEL come from the germline V gene (reference sequence). This CDR3 has 14 amino acids. The junction had 6 bases not matched to a gene; V was cut back by 4 bases and J by 7 bases. The DNA of the CDR3 is TGTGCCAGCAGCCGCGAGGGACTAGAAAATGAGCAGTTCTTC. Encoded protein: CASSREGLENEQFF.

The rearrangement uses TRBV5-1 and TRBJ2-3; D possibly corresponds to TRBD2 (6 bases). Trimming took 4 bases from V and 4 from J, leaving 13 bases between them. Germline V gene sequence: CDR1 SGHRS, CDR2 YFSETQ. This CDR3 is built from 14 residues. The DNA for the CDR3 is TGCGCCAGCAGCCTGGCGCGGGGTGCAGATACGCAGTATTTT. Translating gives CASSLARGADTQYF.

The rearrangement uses TRBV6-5 and TRBJ1-6; 11 bases match TRBD1. Germline V gene data show CDR1 as MNHEY and CDR2 as SVGAGI. V shed 2 bases and J 6 bases; nucleotides not matched to a gene: 12. The length of the CDR3 is 19 residues. Here the CDR3 DNA reads TGTGCCAGCAGTTACAGAGGACAGGGGGCCAAGGCCCTTAATTCACCCCTCCACTTT. Its protein is CASSYRGQGAKALNSPLHF.

As to this clonotype: This clone may be a read error of a much larger clone one base away. V gene TRBV7-7 combines with J gene TRBJ2-3; D remains unclear. This CDR3 is built from 13 residues. The V gene lost 5 bases and the J gene lost 4 bases, with 10 bases spanning the gap. Germline V gene sequence: CDR1 SSHAT, CDR2 FNYEAQ (reference sequence). The DNA for the CDR3 is TGTGCCAGCAGCGTAGGACCAGCAGATACGCAGTATTTT. It specifies CASSVGPADTQYF.

V is TRBV4-2 and J is TRBJ1-6; maybe TRBD1 (5 bases). The V end lost 2 bases, the J end lost 11 bases, and 25 bases lay between the germline ends. Germline assignment: CDR1 LGHNA and CDR2 YNFKEQ. The CDR3 runs 18 residues. CDR3 protein: CASSQYTTQTTRGAPLHF. The CDR3 DNA follows: TGTGCCAGCAGCCAATACACGACCCAGACTACCAGAGGGGCACCCCTCCACTTT.

J is TRBJ2-5 and V is TRBV29-1; D may be TRBD2 (6 bases). The CDR3 covers 13 residues. The V gene lost 7 bases and the J gene lost 0 bases, with 12 bases spanning the gap. Germline lookup yields CDR1 SQVTM and CDR2 ANQGSEA. CDR3 nucleotides: TGCAGCGCTCTGCTAGCGAACCAAGAGACCCAGTACTTC. Protein sequence: CSALLANQETQYF.